This T cell receptor beta chain was observed in a study of cytomegalovirus exposure and HLA in healthy donors. General study findings and limits: The study recorded 164 TCR beta chains that were cytomegalovirus-associated.

The CDR3 has 15 residues. Trimming left V 5 bases short and J 5 bases short, with 19 bases between. The V gene's germline CDR1 is SEHNR and CDR2 FQNEAQ (reference sequence). Worth noting for this clone: Its antigen is as yet unknown.

Only in-frame clones appear in the TCRdb table, and some are missing; sequencing was by immunoSEQ multiplex PCR. The top ten hold approximately 0.86% of the sample, which has hundreds of thousands of clones, 86% seen once. The specimen sequenced was PBMCs. This receptor was identified in a woman younger than 35 in good health and CMV-seronegative. The rearrangement uses TRBV7-9 and TRBJ2-7; D is undetermined. CDR3 region: CASSPPQVTANEQYF. As DNA, the CDR3 is TGTGCCAGCAGCCCCCCCCAGGTTACCGCCAACGAGCAGTACTTC.